By share of the sample, the clone carrying this T cell receptor (beta chain) is medium-sized. The germline CDR1 and CDR2 sequences are PRHDT and FYEKMQ (reference sequence). The V and J ends lost 5 bases and 4 bases respectively, with 9 bases between them. The CDR3 is 13 amino acids. The time point: baseline, week 1 (first vaccination visit). Treatment defined: pre-vaccination baseline after standard-of-care therapy. This entry belongs to a study of a mutant IDH1 vaccine in newly diagnosed glioma. Study overall: Receipt of radiotherapy, temozolomide, or both preceded the study, and most received both.

Method: immunoSEQ multiplex PCR; TCRdb's copy keeps in-frame clones and lacks some. The repertoire holds approximately 54,000 clones, approximately 78% seen once, with around 21% in the top ten. This specimen was PBMCs, taken from a glioma patient treated with radiotherapy, temozolomide or both. The chain links TRBV13 to TRBJ1-5; D is perhaps TRBD1 (6 bases). This TCR was sampled from a man between 18 and 29 years old with glioma. In DNA, the CDR3 is TGTGCCAGCAGCCCAGGGGTGAATCAGCCCCAGCATTTT. Protein product: CASSPGVNQPQHF.